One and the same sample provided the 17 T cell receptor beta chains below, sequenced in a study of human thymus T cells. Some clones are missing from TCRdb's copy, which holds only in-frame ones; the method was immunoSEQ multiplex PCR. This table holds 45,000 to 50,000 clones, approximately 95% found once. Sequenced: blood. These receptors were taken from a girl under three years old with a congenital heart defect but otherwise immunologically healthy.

Here the CDR3 DNA reads TGTGCCACCGCGTGGGCTAGGGCCCCTAGGGCCGGGGAGCTGTTTTTT. Protein product: CATAWARAPRAGELFF. The V call is TRBV19, the J call TRBJ2-2; unclear D gene. The germline CDR1 and CDR2 sequences are LNHDA and SQIVND (reference sequence). CDR3 length: 16 amino acids. Trimming stripped 10 bases from V and 6 bases from J, with 24 bases between.

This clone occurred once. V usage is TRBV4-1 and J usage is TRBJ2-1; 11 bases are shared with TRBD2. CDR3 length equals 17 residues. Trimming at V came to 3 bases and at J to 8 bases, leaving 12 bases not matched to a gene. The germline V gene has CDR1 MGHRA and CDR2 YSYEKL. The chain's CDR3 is CASSHLGLAGGPDEQFF. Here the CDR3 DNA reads TGCGCCAGCAGCCACCTCGGGCTAGCGGGAGGTCCAGATGAGCAGTTCTTC.

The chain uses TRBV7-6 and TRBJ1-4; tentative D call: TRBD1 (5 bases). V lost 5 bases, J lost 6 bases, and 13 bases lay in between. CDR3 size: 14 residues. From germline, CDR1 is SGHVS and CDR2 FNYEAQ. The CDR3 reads CASSQDRPYEKLFF. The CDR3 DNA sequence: TGTGCCAGCAGCCAAGACAGACCGTATGAAAAACTGTTTTTT.

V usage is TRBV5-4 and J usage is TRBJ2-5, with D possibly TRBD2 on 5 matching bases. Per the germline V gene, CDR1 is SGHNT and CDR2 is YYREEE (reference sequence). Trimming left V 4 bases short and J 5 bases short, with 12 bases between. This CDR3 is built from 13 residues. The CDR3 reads CASSLVGGETQYF. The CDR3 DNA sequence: TGTGCCAGCAGCCTCGTAGGCGGGGAGACCCAGTACTTC.

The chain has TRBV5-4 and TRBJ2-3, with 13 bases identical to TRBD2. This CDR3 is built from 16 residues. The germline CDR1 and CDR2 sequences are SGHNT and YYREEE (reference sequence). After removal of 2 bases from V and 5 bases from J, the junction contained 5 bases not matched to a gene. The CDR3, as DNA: TGTGCCAGCAGCTTAGGGACTAGCGGGAAGAGAGATACGCAGTATTTT. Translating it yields CASSLGTSGKRDTQYF.

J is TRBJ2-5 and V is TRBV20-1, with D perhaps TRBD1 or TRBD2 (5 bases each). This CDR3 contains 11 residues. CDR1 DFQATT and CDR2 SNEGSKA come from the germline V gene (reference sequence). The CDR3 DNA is TGCAGCATCGGTGGGGGAGAGACCCAGTACTTC. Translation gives CSIGGGETQYF.

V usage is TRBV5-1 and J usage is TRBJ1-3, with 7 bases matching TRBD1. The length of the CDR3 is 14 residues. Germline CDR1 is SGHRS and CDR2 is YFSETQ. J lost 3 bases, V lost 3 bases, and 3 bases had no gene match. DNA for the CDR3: TGCGCCAGCAGCTCCGGACAGGATGGAAACACCATATATTTT. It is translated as CASSSGQDGNTIYF.

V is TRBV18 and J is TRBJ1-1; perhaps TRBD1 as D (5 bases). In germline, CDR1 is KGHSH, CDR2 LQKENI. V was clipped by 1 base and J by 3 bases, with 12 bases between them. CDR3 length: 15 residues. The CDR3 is CASSPRRWGDTEAFF. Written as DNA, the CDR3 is TGTGCCAGCTCACCACGTCGGTGGGGGGACACTGAAGCTTTCTTT. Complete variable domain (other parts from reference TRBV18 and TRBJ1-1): NAGVMQNPRHLVRRRGQEARLRCSPMKGHSHVYWYRQLPEEGLKFMVYLQKENIIDESGMPKERFSAEFPKEGPSILRIQQVVRGDSAAYFCASSPRRWGDTEAFFGQGTRLTVV.

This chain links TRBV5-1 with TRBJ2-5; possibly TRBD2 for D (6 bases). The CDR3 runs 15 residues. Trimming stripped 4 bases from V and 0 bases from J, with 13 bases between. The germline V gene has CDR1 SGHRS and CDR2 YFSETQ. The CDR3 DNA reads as TGCGCCAGCAGCAAGACCGGGAGTCACCAAGAGACCCAGTACTTC. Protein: CASSKTGSHQETQYF.

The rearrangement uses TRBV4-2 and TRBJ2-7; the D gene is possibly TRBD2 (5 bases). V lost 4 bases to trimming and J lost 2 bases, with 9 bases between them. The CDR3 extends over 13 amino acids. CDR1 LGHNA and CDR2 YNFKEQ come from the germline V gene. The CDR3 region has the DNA TGTGCCAGCAGCCCTTCCGGGACCTACGAGCAGTACTTC. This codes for CASSPSGTYEQYF.

CDR3 region: CASSARAPQAFF. The CDR3 DNA follows: TGCGCCAGCAGTGCCCGGGCCCCTCAAGCTTTCTTT. The J gene is TRBJ1-1, the V gene TRBV10-2; D remains ambiguous. Germline values: CDR1 WSHSY, CDR2 SAAADI. V lost 4 bases, J lost 9 bases, and 12 bases lay in between. The CDR3 consists of 12 residues.

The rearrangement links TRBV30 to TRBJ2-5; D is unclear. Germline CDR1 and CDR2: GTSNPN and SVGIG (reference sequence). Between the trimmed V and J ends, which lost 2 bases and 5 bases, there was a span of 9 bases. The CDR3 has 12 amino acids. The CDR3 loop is CAWSPAVETQYF. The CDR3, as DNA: TGTGCCTGGAGTCCAGCTGTGGAGACCCAGTACTTC. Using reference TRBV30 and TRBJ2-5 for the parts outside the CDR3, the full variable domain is SQTIHQWPATLVQPVGSPLSLECTVEGTSNPNLYWYRQAAGRGLQLLFYSVGIGQISSEVPQNLSASRPQDRQFILSSKKLLLSDSGFYLCAWSPAVETQYFGPGTRLLVL.

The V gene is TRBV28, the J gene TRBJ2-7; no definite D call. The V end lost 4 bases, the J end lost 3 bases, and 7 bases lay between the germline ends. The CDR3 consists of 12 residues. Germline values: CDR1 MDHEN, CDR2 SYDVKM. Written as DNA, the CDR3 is TGTGCCAGCAGTTCCCTCGGCTACGAGCAGTACTTC. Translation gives CASSSLGYEQYF.

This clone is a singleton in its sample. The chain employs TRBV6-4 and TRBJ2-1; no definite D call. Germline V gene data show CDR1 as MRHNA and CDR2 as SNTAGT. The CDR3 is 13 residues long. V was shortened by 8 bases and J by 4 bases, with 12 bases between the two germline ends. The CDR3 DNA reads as TGTGCCAGCGCAGCTAACCTTTACAATGAGCAGTTCTTC. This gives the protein CASAANLYNEQFF.

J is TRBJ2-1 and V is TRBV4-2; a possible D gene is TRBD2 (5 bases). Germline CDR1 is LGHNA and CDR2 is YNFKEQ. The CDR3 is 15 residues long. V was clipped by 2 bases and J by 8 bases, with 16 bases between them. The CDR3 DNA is TGTGCCAGCAGCCAACCCCAAGGGAGTGGCTATGAGCAGTTCTTC. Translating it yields CASSQPQGSGYEQFF.

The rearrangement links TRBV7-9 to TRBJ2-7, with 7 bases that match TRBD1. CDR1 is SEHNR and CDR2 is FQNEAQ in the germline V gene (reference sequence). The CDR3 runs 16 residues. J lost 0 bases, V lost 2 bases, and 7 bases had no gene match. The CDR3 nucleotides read TGTGCCAGCAGCTTATCCCGGGACAGTTCCTCCTACGAGCAGTACTTC. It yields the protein CASSLSRDSSSYEQYF. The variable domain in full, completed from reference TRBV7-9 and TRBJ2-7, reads DTGVSQNPRHKITKRGQNVTFRCDPISEHNRLYWYRQTLGQGPEFLTYFQNEAQLEKSRLLSDRFSAERPKGSFSTLEIQRTEQGDSAMYLCASSLSRDSSSYEQYFGPGTRLTVT.

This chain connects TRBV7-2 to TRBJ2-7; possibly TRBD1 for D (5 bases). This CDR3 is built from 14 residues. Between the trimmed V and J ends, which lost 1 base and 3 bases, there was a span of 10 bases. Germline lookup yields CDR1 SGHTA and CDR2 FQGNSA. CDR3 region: CASSLVPGLYEQYF. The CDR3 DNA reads TGTGCCAGCAGCTTAGTGCCAGGGCTCTACGAGCAGTACTTC.